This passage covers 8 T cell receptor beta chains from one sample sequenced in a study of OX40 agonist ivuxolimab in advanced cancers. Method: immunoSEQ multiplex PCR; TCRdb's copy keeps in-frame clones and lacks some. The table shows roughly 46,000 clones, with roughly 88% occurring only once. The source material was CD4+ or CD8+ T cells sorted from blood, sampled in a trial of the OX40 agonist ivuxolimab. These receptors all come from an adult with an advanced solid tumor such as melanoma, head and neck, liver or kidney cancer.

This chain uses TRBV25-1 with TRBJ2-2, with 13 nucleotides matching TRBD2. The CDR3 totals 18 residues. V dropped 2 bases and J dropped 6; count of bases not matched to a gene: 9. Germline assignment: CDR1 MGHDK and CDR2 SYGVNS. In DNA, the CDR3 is TGTGCCAGCAGTGAAAATCCCAGGACTAGCGGGGGACCCGGGGAGCTGTTTTTT. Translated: CASSENPRTSGGPGELFF.

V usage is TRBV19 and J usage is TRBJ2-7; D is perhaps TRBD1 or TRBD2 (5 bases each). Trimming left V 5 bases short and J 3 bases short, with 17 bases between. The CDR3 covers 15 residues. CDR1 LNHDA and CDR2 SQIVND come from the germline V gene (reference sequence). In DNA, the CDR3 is TGTGCCAGTAGTCAAAAGCCCGGGGCCAACTACGAGCAGTACTTC. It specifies CASSQKPGANYEQYF.

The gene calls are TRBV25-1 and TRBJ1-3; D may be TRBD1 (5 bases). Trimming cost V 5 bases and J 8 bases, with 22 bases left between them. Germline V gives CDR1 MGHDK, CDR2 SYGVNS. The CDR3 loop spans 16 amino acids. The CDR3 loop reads CASSPSGGPGGDTIYF. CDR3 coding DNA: TGTGCCAGCAGTCCCTCTGGGGGTCCCGGGGGTGACACCATATATTTT.

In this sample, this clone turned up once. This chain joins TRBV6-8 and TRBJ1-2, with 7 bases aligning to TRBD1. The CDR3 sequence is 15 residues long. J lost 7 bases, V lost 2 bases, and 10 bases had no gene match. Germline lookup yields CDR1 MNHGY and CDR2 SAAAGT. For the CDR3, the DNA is TGTGCCAGCAGTTACGGGGACAGCTCAGGGGGTGGCTACACCTTC. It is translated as CASSYGDSSGGGYTF.

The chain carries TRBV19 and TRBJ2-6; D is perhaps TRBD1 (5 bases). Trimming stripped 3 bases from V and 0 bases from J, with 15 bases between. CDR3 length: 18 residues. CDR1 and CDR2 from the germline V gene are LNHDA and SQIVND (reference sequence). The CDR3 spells CASSMALSGSSGANVLTF. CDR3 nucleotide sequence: TGTGCCAGTAGTATGGCCCTCTCAGGGTCCTCTGGGGCCAACGTCCTGACTTTC.

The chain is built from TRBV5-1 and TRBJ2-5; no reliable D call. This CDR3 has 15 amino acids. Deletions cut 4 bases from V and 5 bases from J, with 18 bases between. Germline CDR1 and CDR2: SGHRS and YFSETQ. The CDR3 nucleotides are TGCGCCAGCAGCCTGCGATTGGGGTTGGGGGAGACCCAGTACTTC. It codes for CASSLRLGLGETQYF. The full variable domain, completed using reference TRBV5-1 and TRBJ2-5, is KAGVTQTPRYLIKTRGQQVTLSCSPISGHRSVSWYQQTPGQGLQFLFEYFSETQRNKGNFPGRFSGRQFSNSRSEMNVSTLELGDSALYLCASSLRLGLGETQYFGPGTRLLVL.

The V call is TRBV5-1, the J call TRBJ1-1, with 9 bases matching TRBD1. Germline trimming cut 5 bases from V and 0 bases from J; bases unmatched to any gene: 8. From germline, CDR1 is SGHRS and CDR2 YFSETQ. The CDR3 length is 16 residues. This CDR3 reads CASRAGTGNMNTEAFF. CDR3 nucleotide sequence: TGCGCCAGCAGAGCCGGGACAGGGAATATGAACACTGAAGCTTTCTTT.

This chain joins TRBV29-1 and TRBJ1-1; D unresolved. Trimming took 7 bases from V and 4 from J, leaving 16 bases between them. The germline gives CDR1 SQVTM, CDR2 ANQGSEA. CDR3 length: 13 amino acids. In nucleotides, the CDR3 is TGCAGCGATGCGGGTGAGTTTAGCACTGAAGCTTTCTTT. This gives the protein CSDAGEFSTEAFF.